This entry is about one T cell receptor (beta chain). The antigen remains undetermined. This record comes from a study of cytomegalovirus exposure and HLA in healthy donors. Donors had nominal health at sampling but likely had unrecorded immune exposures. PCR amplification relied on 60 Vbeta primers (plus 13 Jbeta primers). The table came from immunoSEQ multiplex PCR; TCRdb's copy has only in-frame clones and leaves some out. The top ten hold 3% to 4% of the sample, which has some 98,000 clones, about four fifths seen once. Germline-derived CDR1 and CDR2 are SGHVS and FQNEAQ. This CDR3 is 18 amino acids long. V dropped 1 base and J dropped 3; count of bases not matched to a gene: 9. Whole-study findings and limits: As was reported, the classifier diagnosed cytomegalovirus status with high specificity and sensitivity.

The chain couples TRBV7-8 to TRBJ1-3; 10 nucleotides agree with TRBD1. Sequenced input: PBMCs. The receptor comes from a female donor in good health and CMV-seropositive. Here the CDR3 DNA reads TGTGCCAGCAGCTTAGAGACCAGACAGGGGGCGCTTGGAAACACCATATATTTT. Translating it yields CASSLETRQGALGNTIYF.